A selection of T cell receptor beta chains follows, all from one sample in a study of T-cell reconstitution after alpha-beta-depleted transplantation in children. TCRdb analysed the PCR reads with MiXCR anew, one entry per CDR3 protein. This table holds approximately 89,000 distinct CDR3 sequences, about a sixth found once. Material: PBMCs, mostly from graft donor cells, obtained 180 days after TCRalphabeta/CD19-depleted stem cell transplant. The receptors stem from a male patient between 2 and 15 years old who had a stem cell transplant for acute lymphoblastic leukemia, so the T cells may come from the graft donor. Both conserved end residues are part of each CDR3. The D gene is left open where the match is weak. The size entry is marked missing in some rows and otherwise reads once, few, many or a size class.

DNA: TGCGCCAGCAGCTTGGGCAGGGGGCCCGACAATGAGCAGTTCTTC
CDR3: CASSLGRGPDNEQFF
J: TRBJ2-1
size: few
D: TRBD1
V: TRBV5-1

DNA: TGTGCCAGCAGCCAAGATTTACGGGGGCCCGACGCGAACACCGGGGAGCTGTTTTTT
CDR3: CASSQDLRGPDANTGELFF
J: TRBJ2-2
size: -
D: -
V: TRBV14

DNA: TGCGCCAGCTCGATGGGACAAATCGTACTAAACTATGGCTACACCTTC
CDR3: CASSMGQIVLNYGYTF
J: TRBJ1-2
size: -
D: -
V: TRBV10-2

DNA: TGTGCCAGCAGCTTAGCGCGGGGCAGGCTGGCTTACGAGCAGTACTTC
CDR3: CASSLARGRLAYEQYF
J: TRBJ2-7
size: -
D: -
V: TRBV7-2

DNA: TGTGCCAGCAGTTCAAGGATTCCTGAGCAGTTCTTC
CDR3: CASSSRIPEQFF
J: TRBJ2-1
size: -
D: -
V: TRBV27

DNA: TGTGCCAGCGGTTCGGTGACTAGCGGGGTCAAAGAGACCCAGTACTTC
CDR3: CASGSVTSGVKETQYF
J: TRBJ2-5
size: -
D: TRBD2
V: TRBV6-2/TRBV6-3

DNA: TGCAGTGCTGGAACAGGGGACTATAATTCACCCCTCCACTTT
CDR3: CSAGTGDYNSPLHF
J: TRBJ1-6
size: -
D: TRBD1
V: TRBV20-1

DNA: TGCGCCAGCAGCTTGGGACAGGGGCCCTACGAGCAGTACTTC
CDR3: CASSLGQGPYEQYF
J: TRBJ2-7
size: many
D: TRBD1
V: TRBV27

DNA: TGCGCCAGCAGCCTGCTTAACAGGGGATCTGAAGCTTTCTTT
CDR3: CASSLLNRGSEAFF
J: TRBJ1-1
size: few
D: TRBD1
V: TRBV5-1

DNA: TGCGCCAGCAGCCCTGGACAGGGGAGTGGCAATCAGCCCCAGCATTTT
CDR3: CASSPGQGSGNQPQHF
J: TRBJ1-5
size: few
D: TRBD1
V: TRBV5-1

DNA: TGTGCCACCAAACCGTGCCGTCGGGACAGGACCCGAACTGAAGCTTTCTTT
CDR3: CATKPCRRDRTRTEAFF
J: TRBJ1-1
size: -
D: TRBD1
V: TRBV24-1

DNA: TGTGCCAGCAGCTTGACCGGGATCGGTGGCTACACCTTC
CDR3: CASSLTGIGGYTF
J: TRBJ1-2
size: few
D: -
V: TRBV7-2

DNA: TGCGCCAGCAGCCTAAAGATGAACACTGAAGCTTTCTTT
CDR3: CASSLKMNTEAFF
J: TRBJ1-1
size: few
D: -
V: TRBV5-1

DNA: TGCAGTGCTAGAGTCTGGGGAGCAGGAAACACCATATATTTT
CDR3: CSARVWGAGNTIYF
J: TRBJ1-3
size: many
D: -
V: TRBV20-1

DNA: TGCAGTGCTAGAGATCAGAACACTGAAGCTTTCTTT
CDR3: CSARDQNTEAFF
J: TRBJ1-1
size: many
D: -
V: TRBV20-1

DNA: TGTGCCAGCAGTCCACGGACACAACCCCTCCACTTT
CDR3: CASSPRTQPLHF
J: TRBJ1-6
size: -
D: -
V: TRBV27

DNA: TGCAGTGCTATCCGGACAGGTCGACCTAGCACAGATACGCAGTATTTT
CDR3: CSAIRTGRPSTDTQYF
J: TRBJ2-3
size: -
D: TRBD1
V: TRBV20-1

DNA: TGCAGTGCTAGGATCGGGATAACCACAGATACGCAGTATTTT
CDR3: CSARIGITTDTQYF
J: TRBJ2-3
size: -
D: -
V: TRBV20-1

DNA: TGTGCCAGCAGCGCGATTTACGAGCAGTACTTC
CDR3: CASSAIYEQYF
J: TRBJ2-7
size: many
D: -
V: TRBV12-3/TRBV12-4

DNA: TGTGCCAGCAGTGAGGCGGGGCAGGATGAAAAACTGTTTTTT
CDR3: CASSEAGQDEKLFF
J: TRBJ1-4
size: -
D: -
V: TRBV6-1

DNA: TGTGCCATTGGACGGGGGTCTGAAGCTTTCTTT
CDR3: CAIGRGSEAFF
J: TRBJ1-1
size: -
D: -
V: TRBV10-3

DNA: TGTGCCAGCAGCCCTTACGGAGCCGAAGCTTTCTTT
CDR3: CASSPYGAEAFF
J: TRBJ1-1
size: -
D: -
V: TRBV3-1